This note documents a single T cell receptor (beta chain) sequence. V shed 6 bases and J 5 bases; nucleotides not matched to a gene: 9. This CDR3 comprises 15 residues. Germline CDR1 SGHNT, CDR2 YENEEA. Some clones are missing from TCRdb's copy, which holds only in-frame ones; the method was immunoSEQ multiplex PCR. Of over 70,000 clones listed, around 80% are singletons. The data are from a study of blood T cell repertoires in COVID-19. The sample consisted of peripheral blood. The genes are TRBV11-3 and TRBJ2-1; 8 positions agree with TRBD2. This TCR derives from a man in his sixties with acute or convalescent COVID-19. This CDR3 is CASSKAGAGDNEQFF. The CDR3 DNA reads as TGTGCCAGCAGTAAAGCGGGAGCGGGGGACAATGAGCAGTTCTTC. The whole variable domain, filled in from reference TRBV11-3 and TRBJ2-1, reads EAGVVQSPRYKIIEKKQPVAFWCNPISGHNTLYWYLQNLGQGPELLIRYENEEAVDDSQLPKDRFSAERLKGVDSTLKIQPAELGDSAVYLCASSKAGAGDNEQFFGPGTRLTVL.